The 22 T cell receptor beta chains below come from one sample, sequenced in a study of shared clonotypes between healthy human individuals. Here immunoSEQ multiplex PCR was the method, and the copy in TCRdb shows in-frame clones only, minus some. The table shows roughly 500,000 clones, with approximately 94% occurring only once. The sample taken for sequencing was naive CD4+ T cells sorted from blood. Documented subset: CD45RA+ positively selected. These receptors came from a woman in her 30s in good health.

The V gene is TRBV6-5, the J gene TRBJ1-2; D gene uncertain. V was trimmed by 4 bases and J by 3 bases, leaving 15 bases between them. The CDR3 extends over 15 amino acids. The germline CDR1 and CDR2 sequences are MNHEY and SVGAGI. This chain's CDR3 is CASSSIIQDYYGYTF. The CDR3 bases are TGTGCCAGCAGTTCTATTATTCAGGATTACTATGGCTACACCTTC.

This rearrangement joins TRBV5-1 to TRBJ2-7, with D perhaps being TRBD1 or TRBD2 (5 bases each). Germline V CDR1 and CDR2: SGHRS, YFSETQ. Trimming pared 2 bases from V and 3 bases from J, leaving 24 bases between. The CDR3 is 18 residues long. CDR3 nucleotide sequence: TGCGCCAGCAGCTTCGGTCGGGGCTCATCTTTAACGAGCTACGAGCAGTACTTC. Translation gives CASSFGRGSSLTSYEQYF.

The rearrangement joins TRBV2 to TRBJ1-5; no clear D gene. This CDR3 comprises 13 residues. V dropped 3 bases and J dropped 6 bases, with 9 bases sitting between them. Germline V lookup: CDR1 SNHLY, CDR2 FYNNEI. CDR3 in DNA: TGTGCCAGCAGTGAGGGTTGGGCTCAGCCCCAGCATTTT. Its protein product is CASSEGWAQPQHF.

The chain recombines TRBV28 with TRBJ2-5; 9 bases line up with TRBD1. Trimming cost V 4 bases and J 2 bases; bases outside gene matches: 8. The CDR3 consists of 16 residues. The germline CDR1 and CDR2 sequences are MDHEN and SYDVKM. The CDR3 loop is CASSSRQGGGQETQYF. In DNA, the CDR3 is TGTGCCAGCAGTTCGAGACAGGGGGGGGGTCAAGAGACCCAGTACTTC.

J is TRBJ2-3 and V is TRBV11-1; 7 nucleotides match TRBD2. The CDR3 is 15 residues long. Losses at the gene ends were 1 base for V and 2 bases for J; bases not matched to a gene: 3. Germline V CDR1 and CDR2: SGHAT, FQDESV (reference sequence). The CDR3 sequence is CASSLVSGFTDTQYF. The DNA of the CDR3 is TGTGCCAGCAGCTTAGTTAGCGGGTTCACAGATACGCAGTATTTT.

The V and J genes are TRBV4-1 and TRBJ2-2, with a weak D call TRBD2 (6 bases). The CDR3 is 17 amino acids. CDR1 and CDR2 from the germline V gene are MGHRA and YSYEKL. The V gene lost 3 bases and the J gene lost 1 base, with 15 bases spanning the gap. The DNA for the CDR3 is TGCGCCAGCAGCCATGCCTGGAATAGCGGGAACACCGGGGAGCTGTTTTTT. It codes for CASSHAWNSGNTGELFF.

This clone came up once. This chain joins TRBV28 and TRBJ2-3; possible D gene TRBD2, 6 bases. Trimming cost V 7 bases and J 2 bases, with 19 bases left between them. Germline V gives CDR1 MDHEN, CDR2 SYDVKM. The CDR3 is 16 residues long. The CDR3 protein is CASTLSGRRPTDTQYF. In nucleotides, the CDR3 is TGTGCCAGCACCCTATCGGGGAGGAGGCCCACAGATACGCAGTATTTT.

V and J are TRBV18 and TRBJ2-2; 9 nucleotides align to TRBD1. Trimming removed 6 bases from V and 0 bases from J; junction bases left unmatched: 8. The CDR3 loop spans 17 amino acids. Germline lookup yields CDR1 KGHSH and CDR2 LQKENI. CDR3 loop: CASSTDRGASNTGELFF. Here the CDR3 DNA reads TGTGCCAGCTCGACGGACAGGGGAGCGTCGAACACCGGGGAGCTGTTTTTT.

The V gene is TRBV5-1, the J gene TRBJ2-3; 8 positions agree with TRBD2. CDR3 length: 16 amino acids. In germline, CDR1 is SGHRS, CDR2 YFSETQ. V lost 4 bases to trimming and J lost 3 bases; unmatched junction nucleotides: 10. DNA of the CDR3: TGCGCCAGCAGCCCACGGACTAGCTCTGATACAGATACGCAGTATTTT. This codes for CASSPRTSSDTDTQYF.

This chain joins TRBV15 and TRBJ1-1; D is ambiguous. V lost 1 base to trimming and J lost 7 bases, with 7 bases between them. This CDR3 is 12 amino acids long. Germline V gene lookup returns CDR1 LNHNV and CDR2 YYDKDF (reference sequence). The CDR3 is CATSRGLFEAFF. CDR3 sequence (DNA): TGTGCCACCAGCAGAGGGCTTTTTGAAGCTTTCTTT.

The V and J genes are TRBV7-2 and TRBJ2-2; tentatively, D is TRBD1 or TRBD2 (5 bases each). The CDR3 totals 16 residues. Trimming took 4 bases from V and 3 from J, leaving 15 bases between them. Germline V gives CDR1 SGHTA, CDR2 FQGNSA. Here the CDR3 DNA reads TGTGCCAGCAGCTCAGGGACGGGGTGGGACACCGGGGAGCTGTTTTTT. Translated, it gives CASSSGTGWDTGELFF.

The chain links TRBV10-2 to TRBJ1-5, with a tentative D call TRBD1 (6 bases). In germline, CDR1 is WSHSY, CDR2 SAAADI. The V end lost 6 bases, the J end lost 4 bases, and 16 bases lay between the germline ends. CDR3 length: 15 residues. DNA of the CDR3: TGCGCCAGCAGACTGGCGGGAGGGGGAAATCAGCCCCAGCATTTT. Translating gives CASRLAGGGNQPQHF.

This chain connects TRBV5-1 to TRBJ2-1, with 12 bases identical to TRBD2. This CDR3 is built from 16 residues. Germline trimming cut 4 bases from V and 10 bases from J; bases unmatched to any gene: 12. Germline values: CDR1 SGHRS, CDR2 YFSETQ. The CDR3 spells CASSPETSGSVEEQFF. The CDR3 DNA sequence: TGCGCCAGCAGCCCGGAGACTAGCGGGAGTGTCGAGGAGCAGTTCTTC.

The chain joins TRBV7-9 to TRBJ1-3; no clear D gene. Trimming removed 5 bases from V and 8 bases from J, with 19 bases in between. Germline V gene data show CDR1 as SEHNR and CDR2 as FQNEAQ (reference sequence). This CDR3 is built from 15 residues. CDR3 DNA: TGTGCCAGCAGCCGGCCGGGAGCCCGCCTTGACACCATATATTTT. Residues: CASSRPGARLDTIYF.

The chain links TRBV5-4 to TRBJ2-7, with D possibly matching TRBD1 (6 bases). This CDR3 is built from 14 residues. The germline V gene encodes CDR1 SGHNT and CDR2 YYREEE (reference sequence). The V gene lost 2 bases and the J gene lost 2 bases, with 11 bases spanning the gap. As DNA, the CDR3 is TGTGCCAGCAGCTTAGGGGGAGAGACCTACGAGCAGTACTTC. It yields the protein CASSLGGETYEQYF.

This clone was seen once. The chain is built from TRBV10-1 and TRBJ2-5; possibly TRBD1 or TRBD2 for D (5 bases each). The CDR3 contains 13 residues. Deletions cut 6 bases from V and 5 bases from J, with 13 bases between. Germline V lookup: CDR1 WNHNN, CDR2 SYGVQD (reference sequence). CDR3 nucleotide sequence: TGCGCCAGCAGCCGGGGACCAAGTGAGACCCAGTACTTC. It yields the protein CASSRGPSETQYF.

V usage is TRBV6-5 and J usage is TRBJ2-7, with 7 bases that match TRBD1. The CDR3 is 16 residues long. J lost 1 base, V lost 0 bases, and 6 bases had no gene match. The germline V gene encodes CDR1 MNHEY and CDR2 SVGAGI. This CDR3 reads CASSYSMSTGSYEQYF. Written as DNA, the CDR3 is TGTGCCAGCAGTTACTCGATGTCGACAGGGTCCTACGAGCAGTACTTC.

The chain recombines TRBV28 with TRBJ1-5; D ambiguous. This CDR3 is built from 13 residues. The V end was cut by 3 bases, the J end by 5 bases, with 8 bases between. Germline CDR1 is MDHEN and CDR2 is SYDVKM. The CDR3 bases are TGTGCCAGCAGTTTTGGGTTCGATCAGCCCCAGCATTTT. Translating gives CASSFGFDQPQHF.

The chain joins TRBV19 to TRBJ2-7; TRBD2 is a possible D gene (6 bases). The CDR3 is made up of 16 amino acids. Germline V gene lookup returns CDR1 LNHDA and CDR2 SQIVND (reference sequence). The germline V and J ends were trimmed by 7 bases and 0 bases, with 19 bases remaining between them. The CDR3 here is CASNGGTGRGSYEQYF. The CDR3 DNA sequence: TGTGCCAGTAACGGCGGGACGGGCCGCGGCTCCTACGAGCAGTACTTC.

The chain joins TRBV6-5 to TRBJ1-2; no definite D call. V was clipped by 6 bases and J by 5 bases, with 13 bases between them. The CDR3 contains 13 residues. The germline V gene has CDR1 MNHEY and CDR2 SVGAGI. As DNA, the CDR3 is TGTGCCAGCAGACCGCATGATATTTATGGCTACACCTTC. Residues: CASRPHDIYGYTF.

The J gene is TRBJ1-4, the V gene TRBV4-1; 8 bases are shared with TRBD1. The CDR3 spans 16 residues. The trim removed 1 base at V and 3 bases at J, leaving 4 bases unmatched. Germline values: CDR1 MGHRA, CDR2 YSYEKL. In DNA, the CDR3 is TGCGCCAGCAGCCAAGGACAGGGGCCGGCTAATGAAAAACTGTTTTTT. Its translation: CASSQGQGPANEKLFF.

The CDR3 reads CASSLVWPSAGEQFF. The CDR3 nucleotides are TGTGCCAGCAGCTTAGTGTGGCCCTCCGCCGGTGAGCAGTTCTTC. The V and J genes are TRBV11-3 and TRBJ2-1; no clear D. This CDR3 region has 15 residues. V was pared by 1 base and J by 9 bases, with 16 bases between. Germline V gives CDR1 SGHNT, CDR2 YENEEA.